The 15 T cell receptor beta chains below were found in one sample sequenced in a study of OX40 agonist ivuxolimab in advanced cancers. Generated by immunoSEQ multiplex PCR, the TCRdb table keeps only in-frame clones and is missing some. The sample includes around 34,000 clones, about nine tenths of them seen just once. This specimen consisted of CD4+ or CD8+ T cells sorted from blood, obtained in a trial of the OX40 agonist ivuxolimab. Source of these receptors: an adult with an advanced solid tumor such as melanoma, head and neck, liver or kidney cancer.

V and J are TRBV9 and TRBJ2-2; TRBD1 matches 7 bases. Germline-derived CDR1 and CDR2 are SGDLS and YYNGEE. Trimming removed 8 bases from V and 0 bases from J; junction bases left unmatched: 7. The CDR3 runs 15 residues. The CDR3: CASRQGSSNTGELFF. CDR3 in DNA: TGTGCCAGTCGACAGGGCTCCTCGAACACCGGGGAGCTGTTTTTT.

This sequence joins TRBV7-3 and TRBJ2-7; the D gene could be TRBD1 or TRBD2 (6 bases each). Trimming took 4 bases from V and 3 from J, leaving 13 bases between them. The CDR3 totals 14 residues. The germline V gene encodes CDR1 SGHTA and CDR2 FQGTGA. This CDR3 is CASSSVGGSYEQYF. The CDR3 DNA is TGTGCCAGCAGCTCCGTCGGGGGCAGCTACGAGCAGTACTTC.

This chain uses TRBV10-3 with TRBJ2-7; D gene ambiguous. CDR1 and CDR2 from the germline V gene are ENHRY and SYGVKD. The V and J ends lost 0 bases and 0 bases respectively, with 9 bases between them. The CDR3 loop spans 15 amino acids. The CDR3 is CAISESVGLSYEQYF. The DNA of the CDR3 is TGTGCCATCAGTGAGTCGGTAGGGCTCTCCTACGAGCAGTACTTC.

The gene calls are TRBV25-1 and TRBJ1-1; no definite D call. There are 12 residues in the CDR3. V was pared by 3 bases and J by 7 bases, with 9 bases between. The germline V gene has CDR1 MGHDK and CDR2 SYGVNS. The CDR3 region is CASSDSNLEAFF. The CDR3, as DNA: TGTGCCAGCAGTGATTCCAACCTTGAAGCTTTCTTT.

This chain uses TRBV19 with TRBJ1-5; perhaps TRBD1 as D (5 bases). The germline V and J ends were trimmed by 4 bases and 3 bases, with 13 bases remaining between them. This CDR3 contains 15 residues. Germline V gene lookup returns CDR1 LNHDA and CDR2 SQIVND (reference sequence). The CDR3 bases are TGTGCCAGTAGTACATGGGACGTCTCCAATCAGCCCCAGCATTTT. It yields the protein CASSTWDVSNQPQHF.

The chain links TRBV27 to TRBJ1-4; D is ambiguous. Trimming removed 6 bases at V and 5 bases at J, with 4 bases between. CDR1 MNHEY and CDR2 SMNVEV come from the germline V gene (reference sequence). The CDR3 runs to 11 residues. This CDR3 reads CASRSNEKLFF. The CDR3 DNA reads as TGTGCCAGCAGATCCAATGAAAAACTGTTTTTT.

The J gene is TRBJ2-7, the V gene TRBV5-4, with TRBD2 as a possible D gene (5 bases). In germline, CDR1 is SGHNT, CDR2 YYREEE (reference sequence). The CDR3 runs to 16 residues. V was cut by 0 bases and J by 3 bases, with 16 bases left in between. Here the CDR3 reads CASSLGTELALYEQYF. The CDR3 DNA is TGTGCCAGCAGCTTGGGAACAGAGCTAGCCCTCTACGAGCAGTACTTC. Looking up the rest from reference TRBV5-4 and TRBJ2-7 gives the full variable domain: ETGVTQSPTHLIKTRGQQVTLRCSSQSGHNTVSWYQQALGQGPQFIFQYYREEENGRGNFPPRFSGLQFPNYSSELNVNALELDDSALYLCASSLGTELALYEQYFGPGTRLTVT.

The table lists this clone with a count of one. The CDR3 nucleotides are TGTGCCAGTAGTATGGGTAACACCGGGGAGCTGTTTTTT. Its protein is CASSMGNTGELFF. This chain links TRBV19 with TRBJ2-2; D is uncertain. The germline V gene has CDR1 LNHDA and CDR2 SQIVND (reference sequence). The germline V and J ends were trimmed by 3 bases and 2 bases, with 4 bases remaining between them. The CDR3 covers 13 residues.

The V and J genes are TRBV27 and TRBJ2-7, with a weak D call TRBD2 (5 bases). Germline assignment: CDR1 MNHEY and CDR2 SMNVEV (reference sequence). This CDR3 spans 14 amino acids. Trimming took off 2 bases at V and 3 bases at J, with 11 bases between the two ends. The chain's CDR3 is CASSLITGNYEQYF. The CDR3, as DNA: TGTGCCAGCAGTTTAATAACCGGGAACTACGAGCAGTACTTC.

V usage is TRBV15 and J usage is TRBJ2-7; 8 nucleotides agree with TRBD2. V was clipped by 0 bases and J by 3 bases; unmatched bases: 1. The CDR3 is made up of 14 amino acids. Germline-derived CDR1 and CDR2 are LNHNV and YYDKDF (reference sequence). The CDR3 reads CATSRESGSYEQYF. As DNA, the CDR3 is TGTGCCACCAGCAGAGAAAGCGGGAGCTACGAGCAGTACTTC.

V gene TRBV9 combines with J gene TRBJ2-5, with 8 bases aligning to TRBD2. Germline V gene data show CDR1 as SGDLS and CDR2 as YYNGEE. The junction had 4 bases not matched to a gene; V was cut back by 0 bases and J by 3 bases. The CDR3 has 15 residues. The CDR3 DNA reads TGTGCCAGCAGCGTAGGGGTTAGCGGGGAAGAGACCCAGTACTTC. It translates to CASSVGVSGEETQYF.

The V gene is TRBV6-1, the J gene TRBJ2-3; 8 positions agree with TRBD1. The ends lost 2 bases at V and 2 bases at J; junction bases unmatched: 6. CDR3 size: 16 residues. Germline V gene lookup returns CDR1 MNHNS and CDR2 SASEGT. CDR3 nucleotides: TGTGCCAGCAGTGAACCCGGGACAGGCTTCACAGATACGCAGTATTTT. As protein: CASSEPGTGFTDTQYF.

This sequence joins TRBV4-2 and TRBJ1-6; the D is unclear. The V and J ends lost 0 bases and 9 bases respectively, with 15 bases between them. CDR3 length: 16 residues. CDR1 and CDR2 from the germline V gene are LGHNA and YNFKEQ. CDR3: CASSQESAARGSPLHF. The CDR3 region has the DNA TGTGCCAGCAGCCAAGAGTCGGCGGCTCGGGGTTCACCCCTCCACTTT.

Worth noting for this clone: Distinct nucleotide sequences in the sample also encode this CDR3. The chain couples TRBV2 to TRBJ2-2; D gene ambiguous. CDR3 length: 15 amino acids. Germline CDR1 and CDR2: SNHLY and FYNNEI. V was shortened by 3 bases and J by 1 base, with 9 bases between the two germline ends. The CDR3 sequence is CASSDGVLNTGELFF. The CDR3 nucleotides read TGTGCCAGCAGTGATGGAGTCCTGAACACCGGGGAGCTGTTTTTT. Full variable domain (missing parts from reference TRBV2 and TRBJ2-2): EPEVTQTPSHQVTQMGQEVILRCVPISNHLYFYWYRQILGQKVEFLVSFYNNEISEKSEIFDDQFSVERPDGSNFTLKIRSTKLEDSAMYFCASSDGVLNTGELFFGEGSRLTVL.

This CDR3 reads CASSRNTEAFF. The DNA for the CDR3 is TGTGCCAGCAGTCGGAACACTGAAGCTTTCTTT. The rearrangement links TRBV2 to TRBJ1-1, with D uncertain. This CDR3 has 11 residues. V was shortened by 5 bases and J by 1 base, with 2 bases between the two germline ends. CDR1 and CDR2 from the germline V gene are SNHLY and FYNNEI.